This T cell receptor beta chain stems from a study of T cells after yellow fever vaccination. This clonotype was seen repeatedly, ten times or more. TCRdb passed the 5' RACE reads through MiXCR, listing each CDR3 protein once. In the table there are hundreds of thousands of distinct CDR3 sequences, around 3.9% of which are singletons. This CDR3 is 17 amino acids long. CDR1 is SGHRS, CDR2 YFSETQ, per germline. V was clipped by 5 bases and J by 6 bases; unmatched bases: 12. Sequences were derived from PBMCs, sampled on the day of the yellow fever booster vaccination. This sequence joins TRBV5-1 and TRBJ2-3; 13 nucleotides match TRBD2. The receptor comes from a man aged 18 to 29 who received the YFV17D yellow fever vaccine. The CDR3 DNA is TGCGCCAGCAGACCCAATGGACTAGCGGGGGTTCGGGATACGCAGTATTTT. This translates into CASRPNGLAGVRDTQYF.